The sequence of this T cell receptor (beta chain) was determined in a study of blood T cell repertoires in COVID-19. Germline V gene sequence: CDR1 LNHDA, CDR2 SQIVND (reference sequence). V lost 4 bases and J lost 1; bases outside the gene matches: 7. The CDR3 is made up of 18 amino acids. Only in-frame clones appear in the TCRdb table, and some are missing; sequencing was by immunoSEQ multiplex PCR. The table has approximately 200,000 clones, 88% seen once. The clonotype originates from a man aged 70 or older with acute or convalescent COVID-19. This chain uses TRBV19 with TRBJ2-2; 12 bases are shared with TRBD2. Sequenced sample: peripheral blood. CDR3 sequence: CASSTPKTSGRNTGELFF. The CDR3 DNA is TGTGCCAGTAGTACCCCCAAGACTAGCGGGAGGAACACCGGGGAGCTGTTTTTT.